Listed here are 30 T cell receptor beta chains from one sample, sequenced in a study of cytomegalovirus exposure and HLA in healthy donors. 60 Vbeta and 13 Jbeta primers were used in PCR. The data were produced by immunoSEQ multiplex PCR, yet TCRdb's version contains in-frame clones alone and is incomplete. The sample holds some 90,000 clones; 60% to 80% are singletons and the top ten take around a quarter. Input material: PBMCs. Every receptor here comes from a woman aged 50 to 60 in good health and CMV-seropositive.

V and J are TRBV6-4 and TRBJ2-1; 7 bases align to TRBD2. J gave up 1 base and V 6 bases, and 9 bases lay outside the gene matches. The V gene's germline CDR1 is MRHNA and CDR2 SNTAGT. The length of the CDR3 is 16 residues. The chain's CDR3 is CASSVSGTGSYNEQFF. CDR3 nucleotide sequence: TGTGCCAGCAGCGTCAGCGGGACTGGGTCCTACAATGAGCAGTTCTTC.

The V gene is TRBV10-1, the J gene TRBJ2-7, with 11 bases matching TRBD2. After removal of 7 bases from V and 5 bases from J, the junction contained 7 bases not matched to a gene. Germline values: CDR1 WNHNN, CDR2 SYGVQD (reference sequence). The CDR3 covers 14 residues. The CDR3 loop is CASITSGSTHEQYV. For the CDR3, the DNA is TGCGCCAGCATTACTAGCGGGAGTACCCACGAGCAGTACGTC.

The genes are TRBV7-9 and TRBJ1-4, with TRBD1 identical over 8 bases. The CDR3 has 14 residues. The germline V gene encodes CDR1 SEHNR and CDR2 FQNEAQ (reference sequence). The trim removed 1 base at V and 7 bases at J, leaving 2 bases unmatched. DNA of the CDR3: TGTGCCAGCAGCTTAGGGACAGGGTTTGAAAAACTGTTTTTT. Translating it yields CASSLGTGFEKLFF.

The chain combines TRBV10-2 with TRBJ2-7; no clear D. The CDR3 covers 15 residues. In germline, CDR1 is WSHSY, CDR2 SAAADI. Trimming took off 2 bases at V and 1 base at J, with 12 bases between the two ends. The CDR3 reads CASSESGRTSYEQYV. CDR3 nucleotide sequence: TGCGCCAGCAGTGAGAGTGGGCGTACATCCTACGAGCAGTACGTC.

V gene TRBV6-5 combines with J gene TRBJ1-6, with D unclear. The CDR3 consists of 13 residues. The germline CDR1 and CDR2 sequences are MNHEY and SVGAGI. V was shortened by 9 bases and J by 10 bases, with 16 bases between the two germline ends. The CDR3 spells CASQAGESSPLHF. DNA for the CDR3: TGTGCCAGTCAAGCCGGGGAGAGCTCACCCCTCCACTTT.

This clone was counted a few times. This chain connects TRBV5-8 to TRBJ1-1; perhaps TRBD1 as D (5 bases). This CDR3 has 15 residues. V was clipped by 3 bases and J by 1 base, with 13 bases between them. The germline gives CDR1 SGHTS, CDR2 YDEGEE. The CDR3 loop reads CASSWGPGQNTEAFF. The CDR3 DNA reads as TGTGCCAGCAGCTGGGGCCCCGGACAGAACACTGAAGCTTTCTTT. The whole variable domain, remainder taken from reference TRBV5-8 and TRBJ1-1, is EAGVTQSPTHLIKTRGQQATLRCSPISGHTSVYWYQQALGLGLQFLLWYDEGEERNRGNFPPRFSGRQFPNYSSELNVNALELEDSALYLCASSWGPGQNTEAFFGQGTRLTVV.

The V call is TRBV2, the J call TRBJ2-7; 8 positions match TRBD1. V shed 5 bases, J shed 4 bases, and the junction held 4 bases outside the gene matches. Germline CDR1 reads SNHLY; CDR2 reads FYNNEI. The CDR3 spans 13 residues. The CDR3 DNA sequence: TGTGCCAGCAGTCCGGGACAGGTTTACGAGCAGTACTTC. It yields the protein CASSPGQVYEQYF.

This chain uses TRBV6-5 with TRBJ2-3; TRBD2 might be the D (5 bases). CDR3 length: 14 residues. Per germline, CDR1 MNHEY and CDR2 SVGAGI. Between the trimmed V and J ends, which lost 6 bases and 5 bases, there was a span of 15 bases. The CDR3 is CASRTPTGGDTQYF. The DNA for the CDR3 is TGTGCCAGCAGGACCCCTACCGGAGGAGATACGCAGTATTTT.

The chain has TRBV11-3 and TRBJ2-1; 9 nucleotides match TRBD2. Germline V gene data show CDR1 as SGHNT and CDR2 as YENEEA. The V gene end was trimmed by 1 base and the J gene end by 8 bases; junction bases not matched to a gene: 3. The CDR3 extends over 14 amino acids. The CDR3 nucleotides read TGTGCCAGCAGCTTAGTGTCTAGCGGGGATGAGCAGTTCTTC. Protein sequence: CASSLVSSGDEQFF. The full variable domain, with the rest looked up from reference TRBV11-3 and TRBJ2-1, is EAGVVQSPRYKIIEKKQPVAFWCNPISGHNTLYWYLQNLGQGPELLIRYENEEAVDDSQLPKDRFSAERLKGVDSTLKIQPAELGDSAVYLCASSLVSSGDEQFFGPGTRLTVL.

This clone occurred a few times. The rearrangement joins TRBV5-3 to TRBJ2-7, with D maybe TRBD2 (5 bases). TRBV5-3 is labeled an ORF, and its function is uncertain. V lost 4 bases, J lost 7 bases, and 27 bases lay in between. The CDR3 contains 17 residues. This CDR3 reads CARSNTSTRNYFTEQYV. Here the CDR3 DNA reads TGTGCCAGAAGCAACACCTCTACTAGGAACTACTTTACAGAGCAGTACGTC.

For the CDR3, the DNA is TGTGCCAGTAGTCCAGGGGGCAGGCAGCCCCAGCATTTT. It translates to CASSPGGRQPQHF. The rearrangement links TRBV19 to TRBJ1-5; 8 bases map to TRBD1. The CDR3 contains 13 residues. CDR1 and CDR2 (germline): LNHDA, SQIVND (reference sequence). With 5 bases clipped from V and 7 bases from J, the junction kept 4 bases outside the gene matches. The entire variable domain, with the rest obtained from reference TRBV19 and TRBJ1-5, is as follows: DGGITQSPKYLFRKEGQNVTLSCEQNLNHDAMYWYRQDPGQGLRLIYYSQIVNDFQKGDIAEGYSVSREKKESFPLTVTSAQKNPTAFYLCASSPGGRQPQHFGDGTRLSIL.

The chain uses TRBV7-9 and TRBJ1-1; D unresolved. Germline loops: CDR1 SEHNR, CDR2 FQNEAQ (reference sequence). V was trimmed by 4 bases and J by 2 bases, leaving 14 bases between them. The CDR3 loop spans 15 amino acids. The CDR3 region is CASSSYGMLNTEAFF. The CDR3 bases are TGTGCCAGCAGCTCCTACGGGATGTTAAACACTGAAGCTTTCTTT.

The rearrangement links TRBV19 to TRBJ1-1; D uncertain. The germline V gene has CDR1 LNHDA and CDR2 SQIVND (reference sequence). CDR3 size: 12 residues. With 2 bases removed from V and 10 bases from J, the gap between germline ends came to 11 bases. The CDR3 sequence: CASSIRNGRAFF. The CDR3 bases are TGTGCCAGTAGTATACGCAACGGGAGAGCTTTCTTT.

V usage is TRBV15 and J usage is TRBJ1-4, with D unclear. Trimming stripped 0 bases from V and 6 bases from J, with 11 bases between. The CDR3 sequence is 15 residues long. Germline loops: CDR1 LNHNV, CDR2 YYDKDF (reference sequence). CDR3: CATSRDGLRDEKLFF. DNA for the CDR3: TGTGCCACCAGCAGAGATGGGCTGAGGGATGAAAAACTGTTTTTT. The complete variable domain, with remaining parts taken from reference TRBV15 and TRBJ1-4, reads DAMVIQNPRYQVTQFGKPVTLSCSQTLNHNVMYWYQQKSSQAPKLLFHYYDKDFNNEADTPDNFQSRRPNTSFCFLDIRSPGLGDTAMYLCATSRDGLRDEKLFFGSGTQLSVL.

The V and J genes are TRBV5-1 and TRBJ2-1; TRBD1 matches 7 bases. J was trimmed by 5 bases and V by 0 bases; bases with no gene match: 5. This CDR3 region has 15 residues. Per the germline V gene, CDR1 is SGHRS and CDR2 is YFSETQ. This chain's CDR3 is CASSLEGTANNEQFF. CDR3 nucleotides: TGCGCCAGCAGCTTGGAAGGGACAGCCAACAATGAGCAGTTCTTC.

CDR3 DNA sequence: TGTGCCAGCAGTTACAACGCGGGACCTGGGACAGATACGCAGTATTTT. It translates to CASSYNAGPGTDTQYF. The rearrangement uses TRBV6-6 and TRBJ2-3, with D possibly TRBD2 on 6 matching bases. The germline gives CDR1 MNHNY, CDR2 SVGAGI (reference sequence). This CDR3 has 16 residues. With 2 bases removed from V and 3 bases from J, the gap between germline ends came to 15 bases.

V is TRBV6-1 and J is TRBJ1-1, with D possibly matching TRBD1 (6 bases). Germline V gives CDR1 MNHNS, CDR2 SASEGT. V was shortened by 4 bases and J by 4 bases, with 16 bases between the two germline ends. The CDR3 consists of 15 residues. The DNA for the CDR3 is TGTGCCAGCAGTGGGACAGTCGCGCGGACCACTGAAGCTTTCTTT. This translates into CASSGTVARTTEAFF.

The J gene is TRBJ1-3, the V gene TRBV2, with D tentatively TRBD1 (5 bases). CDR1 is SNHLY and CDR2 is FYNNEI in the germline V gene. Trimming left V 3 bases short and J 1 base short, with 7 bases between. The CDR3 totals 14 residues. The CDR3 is CASSDRGSGNTIYF. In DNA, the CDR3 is TGTGCCAGCAGTGATAGGGGATCTGGAAACACCATATATTTT.

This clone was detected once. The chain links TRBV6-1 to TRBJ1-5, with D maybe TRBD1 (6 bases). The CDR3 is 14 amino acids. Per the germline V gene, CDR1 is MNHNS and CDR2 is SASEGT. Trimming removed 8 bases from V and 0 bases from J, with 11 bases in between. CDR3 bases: TGTGCCAGCCGGACAGCACATAGCAATCAGCCCCAGCATTTT. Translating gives CASRTAHSNQPQHF.

CDR3 DNA sequence: TGTGCCAGCAGTGACAAACCAGGAGGAAGATACGAGCAGTACGTC. Protein product: CASSDKPGGRYEQYV. This chain uses TRBV6-1 with TRBJ2-7; D is perhaps TRBD2 (5 bases). This CDR3 is built from 15 residues. Germline values: CDR1 MNHNS, CDR2 SASEGT. Trimming pared 3 bases from V and 4 bases from J, leaving 16 bases between.

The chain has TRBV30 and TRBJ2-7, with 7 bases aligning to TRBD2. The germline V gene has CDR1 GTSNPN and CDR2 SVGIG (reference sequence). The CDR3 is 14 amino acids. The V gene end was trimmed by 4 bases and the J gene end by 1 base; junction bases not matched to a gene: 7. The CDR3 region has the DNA TGTGCCTGGAATCGCGGGGGACCATCCTACGAGCAGTACTTC. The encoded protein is CAWNRGGPSYEQYF.

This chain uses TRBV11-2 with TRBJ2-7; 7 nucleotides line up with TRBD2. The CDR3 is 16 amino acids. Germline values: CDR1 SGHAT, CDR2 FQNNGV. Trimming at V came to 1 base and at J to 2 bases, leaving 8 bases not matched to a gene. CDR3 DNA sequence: TGTGCCAGCAGCTTAGGAGGGGCGGGGGTCGCCTACGAGCAGTACTTC. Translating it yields CASSLGGAGVAYEQYF. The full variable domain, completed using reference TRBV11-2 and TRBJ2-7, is EAGVAQSPRYKIIEKRQSVAFWCNPISGHATLYWYQQILGQGPKLLIQFQNNGVVDDSQLPKDRFSAERLKGVDSTLKIQPAKLEDSAVYLCASSLGGAGVAYEQYFGPGTRLTVT.

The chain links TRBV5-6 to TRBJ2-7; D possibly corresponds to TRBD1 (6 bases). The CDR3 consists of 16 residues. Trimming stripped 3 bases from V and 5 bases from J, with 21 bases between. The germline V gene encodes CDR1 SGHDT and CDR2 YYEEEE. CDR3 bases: TGTGCCAGCAGCTCCACCACCGGGACACCGAAGGACGAGCAGTACTTC. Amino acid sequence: CASSSTTGTPKDEQYF. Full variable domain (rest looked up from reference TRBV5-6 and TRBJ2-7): DAGVTQSPTHLIKTRGQQVTLRCSPKSGHDTVSWYQQALGQGPQFIFQYYEEEERQRGNFPDRFSGHQFPNYSSELNVNALLLGDSALYLCASSSTTGTPKDEQYFGPGTRLTVT.

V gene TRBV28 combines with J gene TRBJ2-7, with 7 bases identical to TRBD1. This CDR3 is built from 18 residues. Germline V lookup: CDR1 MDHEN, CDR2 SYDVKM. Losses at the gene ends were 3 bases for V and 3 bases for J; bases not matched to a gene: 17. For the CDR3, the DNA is TGTGCCAGCAGTTTCGTGACAGGGCTCTGGTTCTATTTCTACGAGCAGTACGTC. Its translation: CASSFVTGLWFYFYEQYV.

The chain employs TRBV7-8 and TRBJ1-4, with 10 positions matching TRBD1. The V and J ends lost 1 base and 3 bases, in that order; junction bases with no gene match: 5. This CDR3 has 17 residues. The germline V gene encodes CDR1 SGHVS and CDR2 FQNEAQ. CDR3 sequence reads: CASSLGRTGGSNEKLFF. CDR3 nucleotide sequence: TGTGCCAGCAGCTTAGGGCGGACAGGGGGTTCTAATGAAAAACTGTTTTTT.

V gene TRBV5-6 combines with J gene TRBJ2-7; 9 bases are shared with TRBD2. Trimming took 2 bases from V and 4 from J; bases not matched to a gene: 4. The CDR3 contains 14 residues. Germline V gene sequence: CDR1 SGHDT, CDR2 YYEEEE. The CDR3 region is CASSFSGSKYEQYV. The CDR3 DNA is TGTGCCAGCAGCTTTAGCGGGAGCAAGTACGAGCAGTACGTC.

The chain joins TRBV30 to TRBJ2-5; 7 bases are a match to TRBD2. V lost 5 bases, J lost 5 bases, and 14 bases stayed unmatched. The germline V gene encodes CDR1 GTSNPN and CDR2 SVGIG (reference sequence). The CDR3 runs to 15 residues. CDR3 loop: CAWSTARERRETQYF. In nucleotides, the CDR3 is TGTGCCTGGTCCACGGCGCGGGAGAGGAGGGAGACCCAGTACTTC.

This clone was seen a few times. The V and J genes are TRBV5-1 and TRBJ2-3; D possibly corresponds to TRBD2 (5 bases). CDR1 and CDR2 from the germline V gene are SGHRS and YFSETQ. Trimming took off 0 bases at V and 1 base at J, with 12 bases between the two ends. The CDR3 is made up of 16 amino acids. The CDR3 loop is CASSLDGIPRTDTQYF. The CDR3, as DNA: TGCGCCAGCAGCTTGGACGGGATCCCACGCACAGATACGCAGTATTTT.

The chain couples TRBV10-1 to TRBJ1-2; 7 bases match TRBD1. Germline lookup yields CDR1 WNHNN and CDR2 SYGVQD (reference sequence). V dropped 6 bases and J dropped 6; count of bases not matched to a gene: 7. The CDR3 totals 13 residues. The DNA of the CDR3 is TGCGCCAGCAGCCGCGACAGGGATAATGGCTACACCTTC. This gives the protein CASSRDRDNGYTF.

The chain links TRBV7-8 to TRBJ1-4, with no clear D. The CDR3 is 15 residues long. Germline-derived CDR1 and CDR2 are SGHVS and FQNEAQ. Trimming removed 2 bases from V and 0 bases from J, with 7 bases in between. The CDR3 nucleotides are TGTGCCAGCAGCTTAAAGAGGCCAACTAATGAAAAACTGTTTTTT. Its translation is CASSLKRPTNEKLFF.